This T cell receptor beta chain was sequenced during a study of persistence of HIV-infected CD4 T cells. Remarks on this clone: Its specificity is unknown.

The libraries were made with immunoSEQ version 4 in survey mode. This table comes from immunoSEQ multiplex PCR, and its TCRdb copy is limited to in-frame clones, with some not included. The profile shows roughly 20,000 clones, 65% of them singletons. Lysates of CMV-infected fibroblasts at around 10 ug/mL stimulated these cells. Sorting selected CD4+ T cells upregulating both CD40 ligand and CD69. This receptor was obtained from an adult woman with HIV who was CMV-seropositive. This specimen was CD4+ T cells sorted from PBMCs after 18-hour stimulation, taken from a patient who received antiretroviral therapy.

For the CDR3, the DNA is TGTGCCACCAGCACAGAGGGCTTCAATCAGCCCCAGCATTTT. Translation gives CATSTEGFNQPQHF. This sequence joins TRBV15 and TRBJ1-5; D gene uncertain. This CDR3 has 14 residues. Germline loops: CDR1 LNHNV, CDR2 YYDKDF (reference sequence). V was cut by 4 bases and J by 3 bases, with 10 bases left in between. Drawing the rest from reference TRBV15 and TRBJ1-5, the complete variable domain is DAMVIQNPRYQVTQFGKPVTLSCSQTLNHNVMYWYQQKSSQAPKLLFHYYDKDFNNEADTPDNFQSRRPNTSFCFLDIRSPGLGDTAMYLCATSTEGFNQPQHFGDGTRLSIL.